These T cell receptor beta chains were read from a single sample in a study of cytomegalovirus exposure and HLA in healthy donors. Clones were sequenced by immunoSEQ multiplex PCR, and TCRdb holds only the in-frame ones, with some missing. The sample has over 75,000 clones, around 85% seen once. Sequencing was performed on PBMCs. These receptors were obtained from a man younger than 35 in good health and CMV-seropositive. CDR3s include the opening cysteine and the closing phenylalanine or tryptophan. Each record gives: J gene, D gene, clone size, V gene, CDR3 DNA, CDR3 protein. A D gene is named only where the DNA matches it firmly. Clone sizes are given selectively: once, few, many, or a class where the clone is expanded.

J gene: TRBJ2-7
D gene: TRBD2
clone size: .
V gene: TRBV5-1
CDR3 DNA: TGCGCCAGCAGCTTGCCTTTATTAGCCTCTAGCGGGAGGGCCTTAGACGAGCAGTACTTC
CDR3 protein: CASSLPLLASSGRALDEQYF

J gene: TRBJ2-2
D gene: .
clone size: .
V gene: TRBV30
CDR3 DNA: TGTGCCTGGAGTACCACTTATAGCGGGGAGCTGTTTTTT
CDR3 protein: CAWSTTYSGELFF

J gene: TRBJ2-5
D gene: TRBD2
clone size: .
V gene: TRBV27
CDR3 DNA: TGTGCCAGCAGTCTCGCGGGGGGGACCCAGTACTTC
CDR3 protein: CASSLAGGTQYF

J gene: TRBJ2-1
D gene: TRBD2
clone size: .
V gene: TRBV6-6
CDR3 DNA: TGTGCCAGCAGTTATCTAGCGGGCAACAATGAGCAGTTCTTC
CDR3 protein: CASSYLAGNNEQFF

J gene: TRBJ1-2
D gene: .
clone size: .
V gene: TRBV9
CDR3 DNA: TGTGCCAGCAGCGTAGAAACAGGGCGGTATGGCTACACCTTC
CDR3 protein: CASSVETGRYGYTF

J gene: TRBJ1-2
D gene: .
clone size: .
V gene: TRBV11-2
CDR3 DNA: TGTGCCAGCAGCTTAGTAGGTTCCGGGGACTATGGCTACACCTTC
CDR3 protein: CASSLVGSGDYGYTF

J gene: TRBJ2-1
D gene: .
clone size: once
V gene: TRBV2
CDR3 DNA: TGTGCCAGCGTGCGGGATGGGCAGTTCTTC
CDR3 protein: CASVRDGQFF

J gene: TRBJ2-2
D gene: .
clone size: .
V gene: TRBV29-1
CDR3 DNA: TGCAGCGTTGAAACCGAGACACTGAACACCGGGGAGCTGTTTTTT
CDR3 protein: CSVETETLNTGELFF

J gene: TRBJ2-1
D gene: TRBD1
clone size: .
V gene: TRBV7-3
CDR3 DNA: TGTGCCAGCAGCAAAAATCCGGGACAGGGTTACAATGAGCAGTTCTTC
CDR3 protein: CASSKNPGQGYNEQFF

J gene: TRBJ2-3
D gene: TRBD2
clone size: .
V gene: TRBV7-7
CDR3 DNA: TGTGCCAGCAGCTTAGGACTAGCTAGCACAGATACGCAGTATTTT
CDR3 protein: CASSLGLASTDTQYF

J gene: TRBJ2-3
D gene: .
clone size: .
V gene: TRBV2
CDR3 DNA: TGTGCCAGCAGTGAACACGCAGAAGTCACAGATACGCAGTATTTT
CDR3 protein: CASSEHAEVTDTQYF

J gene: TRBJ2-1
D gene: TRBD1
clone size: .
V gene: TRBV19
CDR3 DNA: TGTGCCAGTAGTACCGCCGGGACAGGGATCTACAATGAGCAGTTCTTC
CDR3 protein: CASSTAGTGIYNEQFF

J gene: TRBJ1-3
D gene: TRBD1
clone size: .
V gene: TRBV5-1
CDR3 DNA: TGCGCCAGCAGCTCTTCTCTCAGGGGGTCCGGAAACACCATATATTTT
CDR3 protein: CASSSSLRGSGNTIYF

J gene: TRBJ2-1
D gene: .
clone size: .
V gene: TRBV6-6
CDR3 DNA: TGTGCCAGCAGTCACTTAGAACCCCACAATGAGCAGTTCTTC
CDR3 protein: CASSHLEPHNEQFF

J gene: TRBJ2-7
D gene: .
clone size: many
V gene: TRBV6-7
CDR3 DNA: TGTGCCAGCAGCTCCGCGGGGGAGCAGTACTTC
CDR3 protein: CASSSAGEQYF

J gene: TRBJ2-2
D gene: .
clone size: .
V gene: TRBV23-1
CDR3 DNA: TGCGCCAGCAGTCCGCCGACTAGGGCCCCCACCGGGGAGCTGTTTTTT
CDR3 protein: CASSPPTRAPTGELFF

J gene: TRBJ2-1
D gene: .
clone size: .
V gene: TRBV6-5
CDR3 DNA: TGTGCCAGCAACCGGCAGGGCTCAGATGAGCAGTTCTTC
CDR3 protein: CASNRQGSDEQFF

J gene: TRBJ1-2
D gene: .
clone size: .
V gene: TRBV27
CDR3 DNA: TGTGCCAGCAGTCTCGGGGCTAACTATGGCTACACCTTC
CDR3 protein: CASSLGANYGYTF

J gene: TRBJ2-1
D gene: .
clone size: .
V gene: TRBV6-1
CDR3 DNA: TGTGCCAGCAGAGAAACTGAGAGCTCCTACAATGAGCAGTTCTTC
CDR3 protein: CASRETESSYNEQFF

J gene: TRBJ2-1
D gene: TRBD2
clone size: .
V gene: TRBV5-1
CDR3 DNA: TGCGCCAGCAGCTTCGGGACTAGCGGATACAATGAGCAGTTCTTC
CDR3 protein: CASSFGTSGYNEQFF

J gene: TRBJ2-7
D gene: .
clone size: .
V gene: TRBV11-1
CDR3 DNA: TGTGCCAGCAGTCAACGACTAGGGTCTCCCTACGAGCAGTACTTC
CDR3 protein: CASSQRLGSPYEQYF

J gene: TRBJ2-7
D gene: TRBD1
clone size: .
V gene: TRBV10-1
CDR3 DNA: TGCGCCAGCAGTGAGTCTCGGACAGGGGACATCTACGAGCAGTACTTC
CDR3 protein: CASSESRTGDIYEQYF

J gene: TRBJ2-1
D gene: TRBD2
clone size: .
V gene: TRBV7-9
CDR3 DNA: TGTGCCAGCAGCTTAGGACTAGCGGGAATTTCCTACAATGAGCAGTTCTTC
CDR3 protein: CASSLGLAGISYNEQFF

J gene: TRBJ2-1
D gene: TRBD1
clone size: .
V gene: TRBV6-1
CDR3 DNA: TGTGCCAGCAGTGAAGGACAGGGGGGTTACAATGAGCAGTTCTTC
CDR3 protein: CASSEGQGGYNEQFF

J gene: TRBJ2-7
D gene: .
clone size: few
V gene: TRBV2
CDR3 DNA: TGTGCCAGCCACCCCCGGGACATTACCTACGAGCAGTACTTC
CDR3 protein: CASHPRDITYEQYF

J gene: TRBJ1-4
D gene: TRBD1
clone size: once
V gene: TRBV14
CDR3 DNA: TGTGCCAGCAGCAAGGACAGGGCGGAGGAAAAACTGTTTTTT
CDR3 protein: CASSKDRAEEKLFF

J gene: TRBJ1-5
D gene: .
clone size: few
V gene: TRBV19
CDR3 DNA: TGTGCCAGTAGTAGGGCAGACAATCAGCCCCAGCATTTT
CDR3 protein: CASSRADNQPQHF

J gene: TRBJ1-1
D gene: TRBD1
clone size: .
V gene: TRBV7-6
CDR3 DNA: TGTGCCAGCAGCTTAGGACAGGGGAGCACTGAAGCTTTCTTT
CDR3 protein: CASSLGQGSTEAFF

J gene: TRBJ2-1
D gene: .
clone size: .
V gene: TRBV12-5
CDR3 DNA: TGTGCTAGTGGTTTGGTCGTATCGACTAGCTCCTACAATGAGCAGTTCTTC
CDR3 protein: CASGLVVSTSSYNEQFF

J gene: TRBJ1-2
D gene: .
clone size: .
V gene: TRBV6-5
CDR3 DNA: TGTGCCAGCAGTTACTCGTCAAAGGAGAGTGGCTACACCTTC
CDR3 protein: CASSYSSKESGYTF

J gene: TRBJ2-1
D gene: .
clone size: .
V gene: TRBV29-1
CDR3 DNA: TGCAGCGTTGAGAGGGGGACTGAGCAGTTCTTC
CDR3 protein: CSVERGTEQFF

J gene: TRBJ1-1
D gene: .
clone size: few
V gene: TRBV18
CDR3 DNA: TGTGCCAGCTCACCACGGGCGGGGAACACTGAAGCTTTCTTT
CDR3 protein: CASSPRAGNTEAFF

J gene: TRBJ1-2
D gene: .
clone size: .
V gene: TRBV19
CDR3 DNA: TGTGCCACCCACCCTCCGGGGGGCTATGGCTACACCTTC
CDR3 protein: CATHPPGGYGYTF

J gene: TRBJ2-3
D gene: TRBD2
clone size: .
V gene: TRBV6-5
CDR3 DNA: TGTGCCAGCAGGAGGGCGGGAGTGGCAACAGATACGCAGTATTTT
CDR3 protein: CASRRAGVATDTQYF

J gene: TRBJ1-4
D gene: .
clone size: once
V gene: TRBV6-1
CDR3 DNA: TGTGCCAGCAGACTAACTGACAGCGGGTCCAAACTGTTTTTT
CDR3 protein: CASRLTDSGSKLFF

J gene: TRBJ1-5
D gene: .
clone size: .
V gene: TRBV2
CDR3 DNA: TGTGCCAGCAGGGGCCCCCTTTATAGCAATCAGCCCCAGCATTTT
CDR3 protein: CASRGPLYSNQPQHF

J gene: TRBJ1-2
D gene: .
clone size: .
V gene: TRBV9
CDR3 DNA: TGTGCCAGCAGCGGAGAGTCGTGGGGGCGCCCCGACCTCTATGGCTACACCTTC
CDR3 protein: CASSGESWGRPDLYGYTF

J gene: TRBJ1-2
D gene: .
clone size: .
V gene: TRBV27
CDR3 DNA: TGTGCCAGCAGTTCGCGGGGTAGTGGCTATGGCTACACCTTC
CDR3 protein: CASSSRGSGYGYTF

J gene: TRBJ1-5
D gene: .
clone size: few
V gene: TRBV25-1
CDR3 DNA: TGTGCCAGCAGTGGCGCGGGTGGGGGCTATCAGCCCCAGCATTTT
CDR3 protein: CASSGAGGGYQPQHF

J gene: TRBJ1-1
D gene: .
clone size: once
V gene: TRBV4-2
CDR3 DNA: TGTGCCAGCAGCCAAGTCTTGTTGGGGGGGGGCAGTACTGAAGCTTTCTTT
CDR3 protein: CASSQVLLGGGSTEAFF

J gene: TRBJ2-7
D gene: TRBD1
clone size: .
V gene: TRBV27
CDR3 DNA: TGTGCCAGCAGTTTCGGACAGGGCGCGGACTACGAGCAGTACTTC
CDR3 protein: CASSFGQGADYEQYF

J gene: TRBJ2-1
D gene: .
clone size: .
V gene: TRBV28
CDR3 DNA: TGTGCCAGCTCCCCTAGCTCCTACAATGAGCAGTTCTTC
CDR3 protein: CASSPSSYNEQFF

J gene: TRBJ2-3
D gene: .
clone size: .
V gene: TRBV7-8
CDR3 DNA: TGTGCCAGCAGCTTGTCCTACGGGAGAGAGCATGATACGCAGTATTTT
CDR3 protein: CASSLSYGREHDTQYF

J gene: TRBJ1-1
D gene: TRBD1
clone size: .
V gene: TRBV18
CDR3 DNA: TGTGCCAGCTCACCGGGACAGGGAAACACTGAAGCTTTCTTT
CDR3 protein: CASSPGQGNTEAFF

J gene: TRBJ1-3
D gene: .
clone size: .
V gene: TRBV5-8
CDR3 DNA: TGTGCCAGCAGCTTGGAGGGGTACTCTGGAAACACCATATATTTT
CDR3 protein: CASSLEGYSGNTIYF

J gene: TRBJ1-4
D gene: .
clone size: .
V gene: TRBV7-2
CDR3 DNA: TGTGCCAGCAGCTTAACGGTCCGGGAAAAACTGTTTTTT
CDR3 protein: CASSLTVREKLFF

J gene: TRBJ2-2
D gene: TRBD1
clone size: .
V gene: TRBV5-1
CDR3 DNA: TGCGCCAGCAGCCCGCCGGGACAGGGAAAAACCGGGGAGCTGTTTTTT
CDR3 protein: CASSPPGQGKTGELFF

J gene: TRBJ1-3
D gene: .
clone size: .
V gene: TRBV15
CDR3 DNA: TGTGCCACCAGCCGAGAGGGACACCTTTCGATCTCTGGAAACACCATATATTTT
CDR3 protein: CATSREGHLSISGNTIYF

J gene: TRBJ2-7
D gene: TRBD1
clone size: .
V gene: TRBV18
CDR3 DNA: TGTGCCAGCTCACAACCCAGGCAGAGCCCTCCCGATGACAGGGCCCTCCACGAGCAGTACTTC
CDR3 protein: CASSQPRQSPPDDRALHEQYF

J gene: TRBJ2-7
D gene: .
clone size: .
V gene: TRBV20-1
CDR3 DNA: TGCAGTGTCTTCTCCTACGAGCAGTACTTC
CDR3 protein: CSVFSYEQYF

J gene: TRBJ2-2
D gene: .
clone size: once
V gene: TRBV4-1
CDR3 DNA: TGCGCCAGCAGCCACGGGACATCTGGGGAGCTGTTTTTT
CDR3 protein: CASSHGTSGELFF

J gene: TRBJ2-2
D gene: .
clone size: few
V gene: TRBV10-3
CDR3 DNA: TGTGCCATCAGTGAGTTTGTTCGGGGAGGTGCGAACACCGGGGAGCTGTTTTTT
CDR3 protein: CAISEFVRGGANTGELFF

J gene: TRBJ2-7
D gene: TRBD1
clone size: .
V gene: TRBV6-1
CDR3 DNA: TGTGCCAGCTGCTTCGACAGGGGGGACGAGCAGTACTTC
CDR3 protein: CASCFDRGDEQYF

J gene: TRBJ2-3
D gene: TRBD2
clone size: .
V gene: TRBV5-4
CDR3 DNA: TGTGCCAGCAGCTTGACTAGCGCTAGCACAGATACGCAGTATTTT
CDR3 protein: CASSLTSASTDTQYF

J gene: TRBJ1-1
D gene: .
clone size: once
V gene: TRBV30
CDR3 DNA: TGTGCCTGGAGTGCCACCGGGGACACTGAAGCTTTCTTT
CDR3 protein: CAWSATGDTEAFF

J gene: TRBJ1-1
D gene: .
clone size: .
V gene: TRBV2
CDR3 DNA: TGTGCCAGCAGTGGCCCTATGAACACTGAAGCTTTCTTT
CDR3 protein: CASSGPMNTEAFF

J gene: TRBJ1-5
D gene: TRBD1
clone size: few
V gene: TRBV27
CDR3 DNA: TGTGCCAGCAGCATAGACAGGGGCAATCAGCCCCAGCATTTT
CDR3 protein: CASSIDRGNQPQHF

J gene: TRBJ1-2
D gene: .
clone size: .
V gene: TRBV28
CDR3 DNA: TGTGCCAGCAGCCAGGACTCCGCTATAACCTTC
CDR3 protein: CASSQDSAITF

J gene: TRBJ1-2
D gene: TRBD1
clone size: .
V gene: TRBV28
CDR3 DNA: TGTGCCAGCAGGACCGGGACAGGGCAAGCTAACTATGGCTACACCTTC
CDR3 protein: CASRTGTGQANYGYTF